This T cell receptor (beta chain) was identified in a study of identical twins. The sample holds a few counts of this clonotype. Its antigen is not known. The CDR3 is 12 residues long. Deletions cut 5 bases from V and 15 bases from J, with 17 bases between. CDR1 is MDHEN and CDR2 is SYDVKM in the germline V gene. Study findings and constraints: In zero-insertion analyses, partial confounding could arise from invariant MAIT and iNKT cells.

Template switching added a universal primer site; cDNA carried unique molecular identifiers. TCRdb re-derived calls from the 5' RACE reads in MiXCR, one entry per CDR3 protein. The sample contains hundreds of thousands of distinct CDR3 sequences, more than 6.5% of which appear only once. These data were also filed under a second study, of yellow fever vaccine responses in identical twins.

The sample consisted of PBMCs. This TCR was sampled from a young woman in good health. The rearrangement uses TRBV28 and TRBJ2-1, with D possibly TRBD1 on 5 matching bases. This chain's CDR3 is CASSRTGRPGFF. Written as DNA, the CDR3 is TGTGCCAGCAGTCGTACAGGAAGGCCCGGGTTCTTC. Based on the CDR3 plus reference TRBV28 and TRBJ2-1, the full variable domain is DVKVTQSSRYLVKRTGEKVFLECVQDMDHENMFWYRQDPGLGLRLIYFSYDVKMKEKGDIPEGYSVSREKKERFSLILESASTNQTSMYLCASSRTGRPGFFGPGTRLTVL.